Here is one TCR beta chain with its context. The data were obtained in a study of blood T cell repertoires in COVID-19. Study context: Samples representing acute and convalescent COVID-19 were sourced from the United States, Italy and Spain. T cells, B-cell-depleted T cells, or PBMCs supplied cDNA or gDNA.

The junction had 5 bases not matched to a gene; V was cut back by 3 bases and J by 5 bases. The CDR3 is 15 residues long. CDR1 is SGHTA, CDR2 FQGNSA, per germline. As originally analysed: Estimates of nucleated cell counts were drawn from the amplification of reference gene primers. Repertoires were generated with immunoSEQ multiplex PCR, while TCRdb's copy carries only in-frame clones and drops some. The V and J calls and clone size come from that table; D and trimming were worked out from the DNA. The sample holds some 24,000 clones, about 86% seen once. This clonotype originated in a man aged 70-80 years with acute or convalescent COVID-19. This sequence joins TRBV7-2 and TRBJ2-5; 11 positions agree with TRBD2. The sample taken for sequencing was peripheral blood. The CDR3 bases are TGTGCCAGCAGCTTTACTAGCGGGAGTATGGAGACCCAGTACTTC. This codes for CASSFTSGSMETQYF. Full variable domain (missing parts from reference TRBV7-2 and TRBJ2-5): GAGVSQSPSNKVTEKGKDVELRCDPISGHTALYWYRQSLGQGLEFLIYFQGNSAPDKSGLPSDRFSAERTGGSVSTLTIQRTQQEDSAVYLCASSFTSGSMETQYFGPGTRLLVL.